This T cell receptor (beta chain) is from a study of blood T cell repertoires in COVID-19 (dated by TCRdb to 2020 to 2022). A note on the overall study: Samples covering the acute and convalescent phases of COVID-19 were provided by collaborators in the United States, Italy and Spain. A de-identified subject ID, COVID-19 status, age in years and sex were almost always included in the sample metadata. Subjects who had been exposed to COVID-19, were actively infected with it, or had recovered from it provided the deeply sampled blood TCRbeta repertoires that made up the dataset. Where available, HLA class I and class II types were taken from metadata supplied by the sample provider and were not determined by assay-based typing. Samples came from the ongoing ImmuneRACE study (first 160 participants) plus 1,254 subjects from 6 global collaborators. The prospective study material was composed of cDNA or gDNA derived from T cells, B-cell-depleted T cells, or PBMCs. A freely available public database, intended as a resource for researchers studying the immune response to SARS-CoV-2, is where the repertoires were released.

TCRbeta CDR3 regions were amplified from genomic DNA using the immunoSEQ Assay, a bias-controlled multiplex PCR. As for the original processing: The number of nucleated cells in each sample was estimated from the amplification of reference gene primers within the assay. To quantify the absolute abundance of each unique TCRbeta CDR3 rearrangement, sequence reads were collapsed and filtered. Productive Simpson clonality was computed per sample as the square root of Simpson's diversity index over productive rearrangements. The table comes from immuneACCESS by way of TCRdb, which keeps in-frame sequences with V and J called. Part of the clones is missing from these tables; in studies checked, under half for an unresolved V gene and the rest for unknown reasons. V and J calls and clone size are given by that table; D and trimming were obtained from the DNA. The sample table holds under 300,000 clones, of which 86% were seen once. The ten largest clones capture 6.2% of the sample.

Worth noting for this clone: Which antigen it targets is not known. No base-level quality is on record; no much larger clone is a single base apart.

The collaborating institutions used their own protocols to collect whole blood in K2EDTA tubes. For TCRbeta analysis, collaborators shipped samples in one of three forms: frozen whole blood, isolated PBMCs, or DNA extracted from either of those sample types. Including the terminal cysteine and phenylalanine, the CDR3 comprises 12 residues. Only CDR3 DNA remains: 36 bases, in frame from the first base. CDR1 and CDR2 (MNHEY, SVGAGI) derive from the germline V gene. V lost 6 bases and J lost 9 bases; the stretch between them is 12 bases long. Summary of the overall study and its limitations: The quantity of clinical and demographic metadata differed by source and by participant and was supplied without curation.

Sequencing used peripheral blood. The chain is made from TRBV6-5 and TRBJ2-1; the D gene is perhaps TRBD1, on 5 matching bases. This sequence was found in a man aged 60 to 75 with acute or convalescent COVID-19. The nucleotide sequence is given as TGTGCCAGCAGCCACCCTAGGGGTGAGCAGTTCTTC. It encodes CASSHPRGEQFF.